The sequence of this TCR beta chain was determined in a study of CD8+ T cells in alopecia areata. CD4+ and CD8+ T cells were sorted from PBMCs stained for CD3, CD4 and CD8. After isolation, RNA underwent reverse transcription to generate cDNA as the sequencing template. Profiled with immunoSEQ multiplex PCR; TCRdb holds only in-frame clones, not every one. The data contain roughly 150,000 clones, approximately 60% of them singletons. The source of this sequence is a human donor in good health. The sample consisted of CD4+ T cells sorted from blood.

CDR3 nucleotides: TGTGCCAGCGGGAATACGCTCGGAGAGACCCAGTACTTC. Its translation is CASGNTLGETQYF. The rearrangement joins TRBV2 to TRBJ2-5; D is uncertain. Trimming cost V 8 bases and J 4 bases, with 14 bases left between them. CDR3 length equals 13 residues. Germline lookup yields CDR1 SNHLY and CDR2 FYNNEI.